One and the same sample provided the 19 T cell receptor beta chains below, sequenced in a study of T cells in Graves' hyperthyroidism and ophthalmopathy. Amplification targeted TCR beta CDR3 regions from RNA transcripts. Initially, a first-round RT-PCR of the TCR CDR3 employed the HTBI primer set. TCRdb redid the calling of the multiplex PCR reads with MiXCR, one entry per CDR3 protein. The sample records around 350,000 distinct CDR3 sequences, roughly 14% being singletons. Specimen: blood. These receptors were obtained from a woman aged 18-30 years with Graves' hyperthyroidism that later progressed to Graves' ophthalmopathy.

This clonotype occurred many times. The V and J genes are TRBV28 and TRBJ1-5; D perhaps matches TRBD1 (5 bases). Trimming removed 5 bases from V and 2 bases from J, with 13 bases in between. Germline CDR1 and CDR2: MDHEN and SYDVKM. This CDR3 region has 15 residues. The CDR3 loop reads CASSPGLGGNQPQHF. The CDR3, as DNA: TGTGCCAGCAGTCCAGGGCTAGGGGGCAATCAGCCCCAGCATTTT.

This clonotype was recorded many times. CDR3 sequence reads: CASSFRDSYNEQFF. CDR3 DNA: TGTGCCAGCAGTTTTCGGGACAGTTACAATGAGCAGTTCTTC. The V gene is TRBV28, the J gene TRBJ2-1; 7 nucleotides match TRBD1. The trim removed 3 bases at V and 4 bases at J, leaving 3 bases unmatched. The germline V gene has CDR1 MDHEN and CDR2 SYDVKM. The CDR3 is 14 residues long.

This chain links TRBV5-4 with TRBJ2-7; 7 nucleotides match TRBD2. V shed 0 bases and J 7 bases; nucleotides not matched to a gene: 10. Germline V gene lookup returns CDR1 SGHNT and CDR2 YYREEE (reference sequence). The CDR3 contains 15 residues. The CDR3 DNA reads as TGTGCCAGCAGCTTGGGGGGGAGGGCATCCGGGGAGCAGTACTTC. This codes for CASSLGGRASGEQYF.

This clonotype was observed at least ten times. The chain carries TRBV3-1 and TRBJ2-3, with 8 bases aligning to TRBD2. The CDR3 is 16 residues long. Germline V lookup: CDR1 LGHDT, CDR2 YNNKEL (reference sequence). Trimming cost V 5 bases and J 4 bases; bases outside gene matches: 11. The DNA for the CDR3 is TGTGCCAGCAGCGCAACCTTACTAGCGGCCCCAGATACGCAGTATTTT. Translation: CASSATLLAAPDTQYF.

The J gene is TRBJ2-1, the V gene TRBV20-1; D is ambiguous. The germline gives CDR1 DFQATT, CDR2 SNEGSKA (reference sequence). V was clipped by 6 bases and J by 8 bases, with 23 bases between them. CDR3 length: 15 residues. The CDR3 DNA reads as TGCAGTGCAACAGACCCAGCGCCTCTAGGTCATGAGCAGTTCTTC. Protein sequence: CSATDPAPLGHEQFF.

The rearrangement uses TRBV20-1 and TRBJ1-2; D unresolved. This CDR3 is 9 amino acids long. Trimming pared 6 bases from V and 2 bases from J, leaving 1 base between. The germline CDR1 and CDR2 sequences are DFQATT and SNEGSKA (reference sequence). The CDR3 region is CSANYGYTF. Here the CDR3 DNA reads TGCAGTGCGAACTATGGCTACACCTTC.

A few counts support this clonotype. The chain is built from TRBV6-1 and TRBJ1-4; D might be TRBD1 (6 bases). This CDR3 has 16 amino acids. V dropped 3 bases and J dropped 5 bases, with 16 bases sitting between them. CDR1 MNHNS and CDR2 SASEGT come from the germline V gene. The CDR3, as DNA: TGTGCCAGCAGTGACCCTTGGACAGCTCCAAATGAAAAACTGTTTTTT. Translated, it gives CASSDPWTAPNEKLFF.

Concerning this clonotype itself: This sequence may be a read error, since a much larger clone differs from it by one base. The V and J genes are TRBV6-2 or TRBV6-3 and TRBJ2-3; D gene uncertain. Trimming left V 7 bases short and J 5 bases short, with 7 bases between. Germline loops: CDR1 MNHEY, CDR2 SVGEGT. CDR3 length: 11 residues. DNA of the CDR3: TGTGCCAGCACCGATCGAGATACGCAGTATTTT. This translates into CASTDRDTQYF.

The V gene is TRBV19, the J gene TRBJ2-5; possible D gene TRBD1, 6 bases. Trimming cost V 4 bases and J 5 bases, with 8 bases left between them. Germline CDR1 is LNHDA and CDR2 is SQIVND (reference sequence). The CDR3 length is 12 residues. Written as DNA, the CDR3 is TGTGCCAGTAGTACCCAGGGGGAGACCCAGTACTTC. Its protein is CASSTQGETQYF. Full variable domain (remainder filled in from reference TRBV19 and TRBJ2-5): DGGITQSPKYLFRKEGQNVTLSCEQNLNHDAMYWYRQDPGQGLRLIYYSQIVNDFQKGDIAEGYSVSREKKESFPLTVTSAQKNPTAFYLCASSTQGETQYFGPGTRLLVL.

The rearrangement joins TRBV27 to TRBJ2-7, with 7 nucleotides matching TRBD1. CDR3 size: 16 residues. The germline V gene encodes CDR1 MNHEY and CDR2 SMNVEV (reference sequence). V shed 1 base and J 2 bases; nucleotides not matched to a gene: 8. The chain's CDR3 is CASSLYWDSRTYEQYF. Written as DNA, the CDR3 is TGTGCCAGCAGTTTATATTGGGACAGCCGAACCTACGAGCAGTACTTC.

This clonotype was seen ten or more times. The chain combines TRBV2 with TRBJ2-3; the D call may be TRBD1 or TRBD2 (5 bases each). CDR1 and CDR2 from the germline V gene are SNHLY and FYNNEI. The V end was cut by 0 bases, the J end by 1 base, with 14 bases between. The CDR3 runs to 17 residues. The CDR3 protein is CASSEAEGIGRTDTQYF. CDR3 coding DNA: TGTGCCAGCAGTGAAGCAGAGGGGATTGGACGCACAGATACGCAGTATTTT.

This clonotype was observed at least ten times. This chain links TRBV6-1 with TRBJ1-5; D is uncertain. CDR3 length equals 14 residues. V was trimmed by 6 bases and J by 3 bases, leaving 12 bases between them. Germline V CDR1 and CDR2: MNHNS, SASEGT. The CDR3, as DNA: TGTGCCAGCAGCCTGAGGACGGACAATCAGCCCCAGCATTTT. It encodes CASSLRTDNQPQHF.

This clonotype was seen ten or more times. The chain's CDR3 is CSARVGPLSYNEQFF. DNA of the CDR3: TGCAGTGCTAGAGTTGGTCCTCTCTCCTACAATGAGCAGTTCTTC. The J gene is TRBJ2-1, the V gene TRBV20-1; D not certain. CDR1 is DFQATT, CDR2 SNEGSKA, per germline (reference sequence). Trimming removed 1 base at V and 0 bases at J, with 10 bases between. This CDR3 is 15 amino acids long.

This clonotype was seen at least ten times. This sequence joins TRBV27 and TRBJ2-1, with a tentative D call TRBD1 (7 bases). The CDR3 spans 14 residues. The V gene lost 5 bases and the J gene lost 5 bases, with 13 bases spanning the gap. The germline V gene has CDR1 MNHEY and CDR2 SMNVEV (reference sequence). The CDR3: CASSVTRGHNEQFF. As DNA, the CDR3 is TGTGCCAGCAGTGTGACTAGGGGGCACAATGAGCAGTTCTTC.

This clonotype was recorded many times. Written as DNA, the CDR3 is TGTGCCAGCAGTTACTCCCAGGCGAACACTGAAGCTTTCTTT. Residues: CASSYSQANTEAFF. The chain employs TRBV6-6 and TRBJ1-1; no definite D call. CDR3 length: 14 residues. V lost 0 bases and J 1 base, leaving 6 bases between the germline ends. The germline V gene has CDR1 MNHNY and CDR2 SVGAGI (reference sequence).

This clonotype was counted between two and nine times. This chain joins TRBV20-1 and TRBJ2-7, with D perhaps TRBD2 (5 bases). Germline CDR1 is DFQATT and CDR2 is SNEGSKA (reference sequence). The ends were cut back, 3 bases at V and 4 bases at J, with 16 bases in the middle. The CDR3 is 14 amino acids. The CDR3 reads CSARRAETGYEQYF. CDR3 DNA: TGCAGTGCTAGGAGGGCCGAAACGGGATACGAGCAGTACTTC.

This clonotype was seen ten or more times. The chain combines TRBV3-1 with TRBJ1-6; maybe TRBD1 (5 bases). Germline CDR1 and CDR2: LGHDT and YNNKEL (reference sequence). V was pared by 1 base and J by 5 bases, with 6 bases between. The CDR3 loop spans 14 amino acids. The CDR3 sequence is CASSQGQNNSPLHF. DNA of the CDR3: TGTGCCAGCAGCCAAGGACAGAATAATTCACCCCTCCACTTT.

There are a few counts of this clonotype. CDR3 protein: CASSLVRSYNSPLHF. Written as DNA, the CDR3 is TGTGCCAGCAGCTTGGTTAGATCCTATAATTCACCCCTCCACTTT. The rearrangement joins TRBV5-5 to TRBJ1-6; D is uncertain. Trimming removed 0 bases at V and 1 base at J, with 5 bases between. Germline V gene data show CDR1 as SGHKS and CDR2 as YYEKEE (reference sequence). The CDR3 totals 15 residues.

This clonotype was seen ten or more times. This chain uses TRBV28 with TRBJ2-7; 8 nucleotides match TRBD1. This CDR3 has 16 amino acids. The V gene's germline CDR1 is MDHEN and CDR2 SYDVKM. V gave up 6 bases and J gave up 1 base; unmatched junction bases: 11. CDR3: CASRPPAGGRSYEQYF. Written as DNA, the CDR3 is TGTGCCAGCAGACCCCCAGCAGGGGGCAGGTCCTACGAGCAGTACTTC.